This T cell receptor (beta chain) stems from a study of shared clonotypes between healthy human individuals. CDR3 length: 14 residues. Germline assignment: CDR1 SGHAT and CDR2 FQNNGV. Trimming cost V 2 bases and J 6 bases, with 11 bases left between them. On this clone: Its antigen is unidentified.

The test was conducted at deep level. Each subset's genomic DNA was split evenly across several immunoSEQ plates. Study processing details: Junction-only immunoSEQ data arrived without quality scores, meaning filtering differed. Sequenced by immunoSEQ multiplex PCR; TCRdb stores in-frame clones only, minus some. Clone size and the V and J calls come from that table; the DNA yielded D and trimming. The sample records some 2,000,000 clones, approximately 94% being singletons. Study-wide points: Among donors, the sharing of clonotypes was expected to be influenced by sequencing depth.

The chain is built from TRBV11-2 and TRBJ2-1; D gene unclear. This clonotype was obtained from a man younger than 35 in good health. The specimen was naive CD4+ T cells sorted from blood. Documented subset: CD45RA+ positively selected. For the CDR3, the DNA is TGTGCCAGCAGCTTATCATCCCGTGGCAATGAGCAGTTCTTC. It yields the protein CASSLSSRGNEQFF. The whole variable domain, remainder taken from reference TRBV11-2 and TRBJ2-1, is EAGVAQSPRYKIIEKRQSVAFWCNPISGHATLYWYQQILGQGPKLLIQFQNNGVVDDSQLPKDRFSAERLKGVDSTLKIQPAKLEDSAVYLCASSLSSRGNEQFFGPGTRLTVL.